The sequence of this TCR beta chain was determined in a study of regulatory T cells in long-lasting Graves disease. Library construction for TCR beta used iRepertoire HTBI primers and Arm-PCR of CDR3 regions. TCRdb fed the multiplex PCR reads into MiXCR, producing one record per CDR3 protein. The sample includes hundreds of thousands of distinct CDR3 sequences, around 17% of them seen just once. With V trimmed by 4 bases and J by 1 base, 3 bases remained unmatched. The CDR3 extends over 15 amino acids. The germline V gene has CDR1 SGHNT and CDR2 YENEEA. This clonotype was seen repeatedly, ten times or more. The time point: newly diagnosed GD, antithyroid drugs for less than 3 months. The TCR library was prepared using RNA isolated from PBMCs. A further study also used this sample, focusing on T cells in Graves' hyperthyroidism and ophthalmopathy. This second study notes: A set of HTBI primers served as the primers for a first-round RT-PCR of the TCR CDR3. Ophthalmopathy was predicted by the model a median of roughly 6 months ahead of onset.

The specimen was peripheral blood mononuclear cells (PBMCs), collected at new diagnosis, from a patient treated with antithyroid drugs. The chain combines TRBV11-3 with TRBJ2-2; 7 bases match TRBD1. This TCR was recovered from a man aged 40-55 years with Graves disease. In nucleotides, the CDR3 is TGTGCCAGCAGCTACCGGACAGGGAACACCGGGGAGCTGTTTTTT. Translation: CASSYRTGNTGELFF. Looking up the rest from reference TRBV11-3 and TRBJ2-2 gives the full variable domain: EAGVVQSPRYKIIEKKQPVAFWCNPISGHNTLYWYLQNLGQGPELLIRYENEEAVDDSQLPKDRFSAERLKGVDSTLKIQPAELGDSAVYLCASSYRTGNTGELFFGEGSRLTVL.